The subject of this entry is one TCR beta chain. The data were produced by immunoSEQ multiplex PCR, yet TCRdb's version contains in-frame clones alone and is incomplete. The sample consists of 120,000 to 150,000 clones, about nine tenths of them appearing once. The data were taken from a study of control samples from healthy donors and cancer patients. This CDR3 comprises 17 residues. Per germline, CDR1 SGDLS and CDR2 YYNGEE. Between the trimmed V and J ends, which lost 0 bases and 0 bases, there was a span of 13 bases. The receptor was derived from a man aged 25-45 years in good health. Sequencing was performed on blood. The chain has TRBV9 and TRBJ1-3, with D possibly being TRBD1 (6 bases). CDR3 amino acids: CASSVASRTVSGNTIYF. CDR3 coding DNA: TGTGCCAGCAGCGTAGCTAGTAGGACAGTCTCTGGAAACACCATATATTTT. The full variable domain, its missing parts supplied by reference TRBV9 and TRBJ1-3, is DSGVTQTPKHLITATGQRVTLRCSPRSGDLSVYWYQQSLDQGLQFLIQYYNGEERAKGNILERFSAQQFPDLHSELNLSSLELGDSALYFCASSVASRTVSGNTIYFGEGSWLTVV.